This entry lists 32 T cell receptor beta chains sequenced from one sample in a study of T-cell memory formation after mild COVID-19. TCRdb reprocessed the 5' RACE reads with MiXCR, giving one entry per CDR3 protein. Counted here are roughly 350,000 distinct CDR3 sequences, approximately 27% occurring once; the ten biggest clones make up 13%. Sequencing input: PBMCs or a T cell subset sorted from them (not recorded which). Source of these receptors: an adult woman who had mild COVID-19 (a few samples of this study predate the infection). Cell type and time point are not known.

The V gene is TRBV15, the J gene TRBJ1-3; 7 bases are shared with TRBD1. The V gene end was trimmed by 4 bases and the J gene end by 4 bases; junction bases not matched to a gene: 7. The CDR3 totals 15 residues. The germline CDR1 and CDR2 sequences are LNHNV and YYDKDF (reference sequence). The CDR3 is CATSTEGAMGNTIYF. For the CDR3, the DNA is TGTGCCACCAGCACCGAGGGGGCGATGGGAAACACCATATATTTT.

The rearrangement joins TRBV7-9 to TRBJ2-3, with a possible D match to TRBD1 (6 bases). The V end lost 5 bases, the J end lost 4 bases, and 19 bases lay between the germline ends. This CDR3 has 16 residues. Germline lookup yields CDR1 SEHNR and CDR2 FQNEAQ (reference sequence). The CDR3: CASSPGTTGFADTQYF. In DNA, the CDR3 is TGTGCCAGCAGCCCCGGGACAACGGGCTTTGCAGATACGCAGTATTTT.

This chain connects TRBV7-2 to TRBJ2-3; TRBD2 matches 12 bases. The V and J ends lost 6 bases and 0 bases, in that order; junction bases with no gene match: 10. Germline V lookup: CDR1 SGHTA, CDR2 FQGNSA. The CDR3 totals 18 residues. The CDR3 DNA reads TGTGCCAGCAGTGGCCCTAGCGGGAGGGGTTCTAGCACAGATACGCAGTATTTT. Its translation is CASSGPSGRGSSTDTQYF.

The rearrangement links TRBV12-3 or TRBV12-4 to TRBJ2-3, with a weak D call TRBD1 (5 bases). This CDR3 spans 15 amino acids. The germline V and J ends were trimmed by 3 bases and 3 bases, with 13 bases remaining between them. In DNA form, the CDR3 reads TGTGCCAGCAGTTTTGGGCAGGGATCAACAGATACGCAGTATTTT. Translation: CASSFGQGSTDTQYF.

V is TRBV9 and J is TRBJ2-3; 7 nucleotides agree with TRBD2. The CDR3 consists of 16 residues. After removal of 4 bases from V and 0 bases from J, the junction contained 8 bases not matched to a gene. Germline CDR1 SGDLS, CDR2 YYNGEE. The CDR3 reads CASSPTGLTSTDTQYF. The CDR3 nucleotides read TGTGCCAGCAGCCCCACGGGACTAACTAGCACAGATACGCAGTATTTT.

The J gene is TRBJ2-1, the V gene TRBV7-9; D uncertain. The germline V and J ends were trimmed by 5 bases and 12 bases, with 8 bases remaining between them. The CDR3 is 10 amino acids. Germline V gene lookup returns CDR1 SEHNR and CDR2 FQNEAQ (reference sequence). CDR3 in DNA: TGTGCCAGCAGCAACGGGTTGCAGTTCTTC. This codes for CASSNGLQFF. Combining the CDR3 with reference TRBV7-9 and TRBJ2-1 gives the whole variable domain DTGVSQNPRHKITKRGQNVTFRCDPISEHNRLYWYRQTLGQGPEFLTYFQNEAQLEKSRLLSDRFSAERPKGSFSTLEIQRTEQGDSAMYLCASSNGLQFFGPGTRLTVL.

To note about this clonotype: The junction departs from the called germline gene at one end, perhaps through a read error. This rearrangement joins TRBV6-2 or TRBV6-3 to TRBJ2-1, with TRBD2 matching over 11 bases. CDR3 length: 11 amino acids. The germline V gene has CDR1 MNHEY and CDR2 SVGEGT. This CDR3 is CGTSGNNEQFF. The CDR3 DNA reads as TGCGGGACTAGCGGTAACAATGAGCAGTTCTTC.

This clonotype appeared a single time. V gene TRBV20-1 combines with J gene TRBJ1-2, with D possibly TRBD1 on 6 matching bases. The CDR3 is made up of 14 amino acids. CDR1 DFQATT and CDR2 SNEGSKA come from the germline V gene (reference sequence). Trimming took 3 bases from V and 4 from J, leaving 15 bases between them. The CDR3 nucleotides read TGCAGTGCTAGCGTACCCGACAGGTTCTATGGCTACACCTTC. Residues: CSASVPDRFYGYTF.

This chain links TRBV7-9 with TRBJ2-1, with TRBD2 identical over 13 bases. The junction had 11 bases not matched to a gene; V was cut back by 4 bases and J by 8 bases. Germline V gene data show CDR1 as SEHNR and CDR2 as FQNEAQ (reference sequence). The CDR3 extends over 17 amino acids. The CDR3 DNA reads as TGTGCCAGCAGCTCAACGAGGACTAGCGGGAGAACCGATGAGCAGTTCTTC. Encoded protein: CASSSTRTSGRTDEQFF.

This clonotype turned up a few times. The CDR3 DNA follows: TGTGCCAGCAGCTTAGGGCACCTTAACTATGGCTACACCTTC. The encoded protein is CASSLGHLNYGYTF. The rearrangement links TRBV7-2 to TRBJ1-2; D remains ambiguous. V was trimmed by 1 base and J by 1 base, leaving 7 bases between them. Germline V gene data show CDR1 as SGHTA and CDR2 as FQGNSA. The CDR3 consists of 14 residues.

This clonotype showed up just a few times. CDR3 loop: CASRTKWGYF. DNA of the CDR3: TGTGCCAGCAGAACCAAATGGGGGTACTTC. This rearrangement joins TRBV11-3 to TRBJ2-7; D remains ambiguous. Germline lookup yields CDR1 SGHNT and CDR2 YENEEA. The V end was cut by 6 bases, the J end by 12 bases, with 12 bases between. The length of the CDR3 is 10 residues.

This clonotype was counted between two and nine times. This chain connects TRBV10-3 to TRBJ1-2; 11 bases fit TRBD1. CDR1 is ENHRY, CDR2 SYGVKD, per germline. CDR3 length: 13 residues. V shed 10 bases and J 4 bases; nucleotides not matched to a gene: 5. The CDR3 DNA reads as TGTGCCACCGGGGGACAGGGGGGCTATGGCTACACCTTC. Its protein product is CATGGQGGYGYTF.

Only a few counts were recorded for this clonotype. J is TRBJ1-1 and V is TRBV7-3; 7 nucleotides match TRBD1. CDR3 length equals 14 residues. Trimming at V came to 6 bases and at J to 4 bases, leaving 8 bases not matched to a gene. Germline CDR1 reads SGHTA; CDR2 reads FQGTGA. CDR3 residues: CASSFQGDSTEAFF. DNA for the CDR3: TGTGCCAGCAGTTTCCAGGGGGATAGCACTGAAGCTTTCTTT.

This clonotype has just a few counts. The V and J genes are TRBV6-2 or TRBV6-3 and TRBJ1-1, with a weak D call TRBD1 (6 bases). The CDR3 contains 15 residues. V dropped 3 bases and J dropped 6 bases, with 17 bases sitting between them. Germline values: CDR1 MNHEY, CDR2 SVGEGT. CDR3 sequence: CASSYWGLLSAEAFF. As DNA, the CDR3 is TGTGCCAGCAGTTATTGGGGGCTATTAAGCGCTGAAGCTTTCTTT.

The CDR3 region is CASSLQAQETQYF. DNA of the CDR3: TGTGCCAGCAGCTTACAGGCTCAAGAGACCCAGTACTTC. The rearrangement uses TRBV5-5 and TRBJ2-5; D possibly corresponds to TRBD1 (5 bases). The CDR3 spans 13 residues. Trimming took off 2 bases at V and 2 bases at J, with 7 bases between the two ends. CDR1 is SGHKS and CDR2 is YYEKEE in the germline V gene (reference sequence).

The CDR3: CASSFRGTGGYEQYF. For the CDR3, the DNA is TGTGCCAGCAGCTTCCGAGGGACAGGGGGCTACGAGCAGTACTTC. This chain connects TRBV6-2 or TRBV6-3 to TRBJ2-7; 11 positions match TRBD1. Germline CDR1 MNHEY, CDR2 SVGEGT. The CDR3 loop spans 15 amino acids. Trimming cost V 6 bases and J 3 bases; bases outside gene matches: 7.

V gene TRBV2 combines with J gene TRBJ1-2; 10 bases agree with TRBD1. The length of the CDR3 is 14 residues. J gave up 5 bases and V 6 bases, and 6 bases lay outside the gene matches. Germline lookup yields CDR1 SNHLY and CDR2 FYNNEI. CDR3 residues: CASRGGQGRYGYTF. CDR3 coding DNA: TGTGCCAGCAGAGGGGGACAGGGGAGATATGGCTACACCTTC.

This chain links TRBV20-1 with TRBJ2-3; 8 bases are a match to TRBD2. V shed 3 bases and J 6 bases; nucleotides not matched to a gene: 2. Germline loops: CDR1 DFQATT, CDR2 SNEGSKA (reference sequence). The CDR3 length is 12 residues. CDR3 DNA: TGCAGTGCTAGGCGGGGGGAGGATACGCAGTATTTT. Translating gives CSARRGEDTQYF.

Details on this clonotype: Its ends do not fully match the called genes, so a read error is possible. V gene TRBV3-1 combines with J gene TRBJ2-1; 8 bases align to TRBD1. Per the germline V gene, CDR1 is LGHDT and CDR2 is YNNKEL (reference sequence). The CDR3 has 12 amino acids. CDR3 region: CASSQAQGARIF. CDR3 nucleotides: TGTGCCAGCAGCCAAGCCCAGGGGGCACGGATCTTC.

This clonotype is a singleton in its sample. This chain joins TRBV6-1 and TRBJ1-1; TRBD1 aligns across 8 bases. The germline V gene has CDR1 MNHNS and CDR2 SASEGT. Trimming removed 5 bases from V and 4 bases from J; junction bases left unmatched: 12. This CDR3 spans 16 amino acids. The CDR3 spells CASSRGQGAGGTEAFF. DNA for the CDR3: TGTGCCAGCAGTCGCGGACAGGGCGCAGGTGGCACTGAAGCTTTCTTT.

This chain links TRBV2 with TRBJ2-2; 8 nucleotides match TRBD1. The CDR3 is 15 residues long. With V trimmed by 5 bases and J by 4 bases, 6 bases remained unmatched. Germline CDR1 and CDR2: SNHLY and FYNNEI. CDR3 sequence reads: CASSPQGAGTGELFF. The CDR3, as DNA: TGTGCCAGCAGTCCGCAGGGGGCGGGCACCGGGGAGCTGTTTTTT.

This clonotype was detected ten times or more. The chain joins TRBV20-1 to TRBJ2-7; D might be TRBD2 (5 bases). V lost 0 bases and J lost 6, with 9 bases in between. CDR3 length: 12 residues. Germline V gene data show CDR1 as DFQATT and CDR2 as SNEGSKA (reference sequence). CDR3 in DNA: TGCAGTGCTAGAGATGTTCTAGCCGAGCAGTACTTC. This gives the protein CSARDVLAEQYF.

Ten or more counts support this clonotype. The chain recombines TRBV7-9 with TRBJ1-2; D is unresolved. CDR3 length equals 13 residues. V gave up 5 bases and J gave up 6 bases, with 13 bases separating them. In germline, CDR1 is SEHNR, CDR2 FQNEAQ (reference sequence). The CDR3 DNA reads TGTGCCAGCAGCGGCGCCGGGTCTCATGGCTACACCTTC. Its protein product is CASSGAGSHGYTF.

The chain carries TRBV6-1 and TRBJ2-1; TRBD2 matches 12 bases. The trim removed 3 bases at V and 8 bases at J, leaving 5 bases unmatched. Germline V CDR1 and CDR2: MNHNS, SASEGT. CDR3 size: 15 residues. CDR3 nucleotides: TGTGCCAGCAGTGAGACTAGCGGGAGCGTCTATGAGCAGTTCTTC. Its protein product is CASSETSGSVYEQFF.

V and J are TRBV7-2 and TRBJ1-1, with 8 bases matching TRBD1. There are 15 residues in the CDR3. Germline V gives CDR1 SGHTA, CDR2 FQGNSA. J lost 4 bases, V lost 4 bases, and 8 bases had no gene match. Written as DNA, the CDR3 is TGTGCCAGCAGCTCACAGACAGGGGTTGGCACTGAAGCTTTCTTT. It is translated as CASSSQTGVGTEAFF. The variable domain in full, completed from reference TRBV7-2 and TRBJ1-1, reads GAGVSQSPSNKVTEKGKDVELRCDPISGHTALYWYRQSLGQGLEFLIYFQGNSAPDKSGLPSDRFSAERTGGSVSTLTIQRTQQEDSAVYLCASSSQTGVGTEAFFGQGTRLTVV.

The chain is built from TRBV6-5 and TRBJ1-3, with D possibly TRBD1 on 5 matching bases. This CDR3 has 14 amino acids. Trimming removed 7 bases from V and 3 bases from J, with 13 bases in between. Germline assignment: CDR1 MNHEY and CDR2 SVGAGI. The CDR3 DNA sequence: TGTGCCAGCACCCCATTCGGGGGTGGAAACACCATATATTTT. Translation: CASTPFGGGNTIYF.

This clonotype occurred a few times. This chain uses TRBV18 with TRBJ2-7, with a possible D match to TRBD2 (5 bases). The germline V and J ends were trimmed by 6 bases and 0 bases, with 12 bases remaining between them. Germline lookup yields CDR1 KGHSH and CDR2 LQKENI. The CDR3 is made up of 14 amino acids. The CDR3 DNA is TGTGCCAGCTCCCTTACTAGGAGCTCCTACGAGCAGTACTTC. Translating it yields CASSLTRSSYEQYF.

This clonotype turned up a few times. The chain links TRBV29-1 to TRBJ2-7; D might be TRBD1 or TRBD2, each matching 6 bases. V was cut by 4 bases and J by 0 bases, with 19 bases left in between. From germline, CDR1 is SQVTM and CDR2 ANQGSEA. The CDR3 extends over 16 amino acids. For the CDR3, the DNA is TGCAGCGTTGTAGGGCGAGGGGGACTGGCCTCCTACGAGCAGTACTTC. The encoded protein is CSVVGRGGLASYEQYF.

In DNA form, the CDR3 reads TGTGCCTGGAGTGTACGGTCTAGCGGGGGCTACACCTTC. This codes for CAWSVRSSGGYTF. J is TRBJ1-2 and V is TRBV30; no clear D. Trimming left V 0 bases short and J 8 bases short, with 13 bases between. Germline V gives CDR1 GTSNPN, CDR2 SVGIG (reference sequence). The CDR3 runs 13 residues. The variable domain in full, with the rest retrieved from reference TRBV30 and TRBJ1-2, is SQTIHQWPATLVQPVGSPLSLECTVEGTSNPNLYWYRQAAGRGLQLLFYSVGIGQISSEVPQNLSASRPQDRQFILSSKKLLLSDSGFYLCAWSVRSSGGYTFGSGTRLTVV.

This clonotype appeared a few times. CDR3 region: CASSPVGTSYTDTQYF. CDR3 bases: TGTGCCAGCAGCCCCGTGGGGACTAGCTACACAGATACGCAGTATTTT. The genes are TRBV5-8 and TRBJ2-3, with 9 bases identical to TRBD2. The CDR3 extends over 16 amino acids. The V segment lost 4 bases and the J segment 2 bases; nucleotides outside the gene matches: 8. The germline gives CDR1 SGHTS, CDR2 YDEGEE.

The chain carries TRBV12-3 or TRBV12-4 and TRBJ2-1; D is perhaps TRBD1 (5 bases). The ends were cut back, 2 bases at V and 5 bases at J, with 13 bases in the middle. The CDR3 totals 15 residues. CDR3 loop: CASSLQGIRNNEQFF. CDR3 nucleotides: TGTGCCAGCAGTTTACAGGGCATTAGAAACAATGAGCAGTTCTTC.

This clonotype has a handful of counts. The rearrangement joins TRBV7-9 to TRBJ1-2; no clear D gene. Germline values: CDR1 SEHNR, CDR2 FQNEAQ (reference sequence). The CDR3 spans 14 residues. Trimming removed 4 bases from V and 7 bases from J, with 16 bases in between. The CDR3 sequence is CASSSPGGFGGYTF. CDR3 sequence (DNA): TGTGCCAGCAGCTCCCCCGGAGGGTTCGGTGGCTACACCTTC.